The T cell receptor beta chain under discussion was sequenced for a study of identical twins. The table lists this clonotype with a few counts. CDR1 and CDR2 from the germline V gene are DFQATT and SNEGSKA (reference sequence). Trimming pared 6 bases from V and 7 bases from J, leaving 25 bases between. This CDR3 contains 15 residues. The authors used template switching to add a universal primer site and gave cDNA unique molecular identifiers. TCRdb re-called the 5' RACE reads with MiXCR, one entry per CDR3 protein. This table has around 490,000 distinct CDR3 sequences, approximately 15% appearing once. These data also featured in a second study, about yellow fever vaccine responses in identical twins.

This sequence originates from a woman in her late teens or twenties in good health. The rearrangement joins TRBV20-1 to TRBJ2-7; TRBD1 or TRBD2 may be the D gene (5 bases each). The sequenced sample was CD4+ T cells sorted from blood. The CDR3 DNA follows: TGCAGTGCAAACATCCTGGGGGACGCTCCCCATGAGCAGTACTTC. Protein sequence: CSANILGDAPHEQYF.